A single T cell receptor beta chain is shown here with its context. The table came from immunoSEQ multiplex PCR; TCRdb's copy has only in-frame clones and leaves some out. Of 250,000 or so clones in the sample, roughly 83% were seen once. This entry belongs to a study of blood T cell repertoires in COVID-19. V was cut by 4 bases and J by 7 bases, with 16 bases left in between. CDR1 is LGHDT, CDR2 YNNKEL, per germline (reference sequence). The CDR3 length is 15 residues. The chain carries TRBV3-1 (or the pseudogene TRBV3-2) and TRBJ2-2; D is perhaps TRBD2 (5 bases). Sequencing used PBMCs or T cells enriched from blood (not recorded which). This receptor was taken from a woman between 50 and 59 years old who had recovered from COVID-19. As DNA, the CDR3 is TGTGCCAGCAGCCCTACCACTAGTGACATCGGGGAGCTGTTTTTT. Its translation is CASSPTTSDIGELFF.